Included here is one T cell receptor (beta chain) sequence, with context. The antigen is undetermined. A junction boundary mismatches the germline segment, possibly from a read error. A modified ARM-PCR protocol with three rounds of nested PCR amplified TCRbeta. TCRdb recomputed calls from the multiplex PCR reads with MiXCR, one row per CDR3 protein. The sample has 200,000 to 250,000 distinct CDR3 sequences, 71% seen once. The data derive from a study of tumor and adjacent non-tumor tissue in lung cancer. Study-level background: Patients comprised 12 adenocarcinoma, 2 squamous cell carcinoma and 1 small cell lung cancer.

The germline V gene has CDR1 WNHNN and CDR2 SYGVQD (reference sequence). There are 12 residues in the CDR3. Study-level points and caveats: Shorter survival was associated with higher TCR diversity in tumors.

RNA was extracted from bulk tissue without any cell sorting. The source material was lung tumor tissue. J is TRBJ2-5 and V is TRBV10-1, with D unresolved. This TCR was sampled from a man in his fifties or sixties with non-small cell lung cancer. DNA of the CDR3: TGTGCCAGCAGTGAGTCGCAAGAGATCCAGTACTTC. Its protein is CASSESQEIQYF.